Listed here are 2 T cell receptor beta chains from one sample, sequenced in a study of tumor-infiltrating lymphocytes in primary liver carcinoma. The source of the blood RNA was unsorted whole blood, and germline DNA was extracted as well. A primer matching the constant region was used to make TCR beta cDNA from 500 to 650 ng of total RNA. ARM-PCR, slightly modified, supplied the TCR beta libraries through three nested multiplex PCR rounds. TRBV1-TRBV30 forward primers paired with a C-beta reverse primer were used in the first two PCR rounds, which ran roughly 9 cycles each. In TCRdb, the multiplex PCR reads were re-called with MiXCR into one record per CDR3 protein. The sample yields approximately 300,000 distinct CDR3 sequences, approximately 65% seen once. The sequenced sample consisted of peripheral blood. The receptors stem from a middle-aged man with primary liver carcinoma and hepatitis B virus infection.

Concerning this clonotype: This is likely a read error, given that the CDR3 carries no conserved phenylalanine or tryptophan at its end. The chain carries TRBV11-2 and TRBJ2-6, with D unclear. The CDR3 is made up of 15 amino acids. Germline V gene lookup returns CDR1 SGHAT and CDR2 FQNNGV. Trimming stripped 9 bases from V and 5 bases from J, with 17 bases between. The CDR3 here is CASSPGLLRANVLTS. DNA of the CDR3: TGTGCCAGTAGCCCAGGCTTGCTCAGGGCCAACGTCCTGACTTCC.

A note on this clonotype: Since a much larger clone is just one base distant, this may be a read error. V usage is TRBV5-5 and J usage is TRBJ2-1, with 7 bases fitting TRBD2. Germline values: CDR1 SGHKS, CDR2 YYEKEE (reference sequence). The CDR3 spans 14 residues. CDR3 DNA: TGTACCAGCAGCTTGTTGGGAGGGCCTAATGAGCAGTTCTTC. Translation gives CTSSLLGGPNEQFF.